The next 22 T cell receptor beta chains were all read from a single sample in a study of T cell repertoires in aging, cancer and after chemotherapy (dated 2019 in TCRdb). Sequencing relied on an Illumina MiSeq. Using a mixed TRB-A/B primer pool, multiplex touch-down PCR amplified rearranged TRB sequences covering the V, D and J segments. Using fastp at Q25 and MiXCR, TCRdb reprocessed the public reads and kept productive beta chains. Rows are combined by CDR3 protein, so each entry shows the most common genes and DNA. This sample has 1,500 to 2,000 distinct CDR3 sequences in its table, and around 28% of those were observed once. Around 64% of the sample is taken by the ten largest. TCR beta rearrangements were amplified from genomic DNA isolated from peripheral blood, not from sorted cells or RNA. The sample comprised blood. The origin of the receptors is a human donor with a blood cancer. The donor label of this sample is uncertain.

The chain links TRBV20-1 to TRBJ2-5; D unclear. Germline loops: CDR1 DFQATT, CDR2 SNEGSKA (reference sequence). The V end lost 6 bases, the J end lost 2 bases, and 13 bases lay between the germline ends. There are 13 residues in the CDR3. CDR3: CSAVDGPQETQYF. The DNA for the CDR3 is TGCAGTGCAGTGGATGGCCCTCAAGAGACCCAGTACTTC.

This clonotype showed up just a few times. The chain uses TRBV12-3 or TRBV12-4 and TRBJ2-7; perhaps D is TRBD1 or TRBD2 (6 bases each). Trimming shortened V by 5 bases and J by 3 bases, and 20 bases separated the two germline ends. The length of the CDR3 is 16 residues. As DNA, the CDR3 is TGTGCCAGCAGTCTAGGGGGGTGGGGGGTGGACTACGAGCAGTACTTC. It encodes CASSLGGWGVDYEQYF.

J is TRBJ2-3 and V is TRBV20-1; TRBD2 is a possible D gene (5 bases). The germline V gene has CDR1 DFQATT and CDR2 SNEGSKA (reference sequence). The CDR3 extends over 14 amino acids. V was shortened by 6 bases and J by 1 base, with 14 bases between the two germline ends. The CDR3 nucleotides read TGCAGTGCCAACGGGATGGATCGCACAGATACGCAGTATTTT. Amino acid sequence: CSANGMDRTDTQYF.

In this sample, this clonotype turned up a few times. The CDR3 DNA reads TGTGCCAGCAGCTTGTACTCCAGCTATGGCTACACCTTC. This sequence encodes CASSLYSSYGYTF. The chain recombines TRBV11-3 with TRBJ1-2; no clear D gene. Germline V lookup: CDR1 SGHNT, CDR2 YENEEA. The CDR3 spans 13 residues. V gave up 3 bases and J gave up 4 bases, with 9 bases separating them.

This clonotype was observed a handful of times. The V call is TRBV12-3 or TRBV12-4, the J call TRBJ2-1; 15 bases fit TRBD2. V gave up 5 bases and J gave up 7 bases; unmatched junction bases: 3. There are 15 residues in the CDR3. The CDR3 coding sequence is TGTGCCAGCAGTGTGGGGACTAGCGGGGGGAATGAGCAGTTCTTC. Protein sequence: CASSVGTSGGNEQFF.

Only a few counts were recorded for this clonotype. V is TRBV6-5 and J is TRBJ2-2; the match to TRBD2 covers 8 bases. Germline CDR1 reads MNHEY; CDR2 reads SVGAGI. The CDR3 totals 16 residues. V lost 3 bases, J lost 2 bases, and 5 bases stayed unmatched. The CDR3 sequence is CASSYRGLGNTGELFF. The CDR3 bases are TGTGCCAGCAGTTATCGGGGACTAGGAAACACCGGGGAGCTGTTTTTT.

This clonotype is medium-sized by share. V and J are TRBV6-5 and TRBJ2-6; D unresolved. CDR1 is MNHEY, CDR2 SVGAGI, per germline. Between the trimmed V and J ends, which lost 6 bases and 2 bases, there was a span of 5 bases. This CDR3 region has 13 residues. The CDR3 is CASRVTGANVLTF. CDR3 coding DNA: TGTGCCAGCAGGGTGACTGGGGCCAACGTCCTGACTTTC.

This clonotype was observed a few times. The chain carries TRBV4-3 and TRBJ1-1, with unresolved D. The ends were cut back, 0 bases at V and 11 bases at J, with 13 bases in the middle. CDR3 length: 13 residues. Germline values: CDR1 LGHNA, CDR2 YSLEER. The CDR3 coding sequence is TGCGCCAGCAGCCAAGATTTTGGTTTGGTTGCTTTCTTT. As protein: CASSQDFGLVAFF.

CDR3 nucleotide sequence: TGTGCCAGCAGCTTAAGGCAGTTGGAAGTCTCTAGCACAGATACGCAGTATTTT. Protein: CASSLRQLEVSSTDTQYF. V usage is TRBV5-6 and J usage is TRBJ2-3, with unresolved D. The V gene lost 2 bases and the J gene lost 0 bases, with 19 bases spanning the gap. There are 18 residues in the CDR3. Germline CDR1 SGHDT, CDR2 YYEEEE.

Concerning this clonotype itself: A much larger clone differs by one base, so this may be a read error. This chain connects TRBV4-3 to TRBJ2-1; D gene unclear. The germline V gene encodes CDR1 LGHNA and CDR2 YSLEER. This CDR3 is built from 14 residues. Trimming removed 6 bases from V and 12 bases from J, with 21 bases in between. In DNA form, the CDR3 reads TGCGCCAGCAGTCGAACTCTAGGGTTAATAGGGCAGTTCTTC. As protein: CASSRTLGLIGQFF.

A few counts support this clonotype. The J gene is TRBJ2-7, the V gene TRBV7-2; 9 bases fit TRBD2. The germline V gene encodes CDR1 SGHTA and CDR2 FQGNSA. The J segment lost 7 bases and the V segment lost 5 bases, leaving 12 bases of the junction unmatched. The CDR3 totals 15 residues. CDR3 DNA: TGTGCCAGCAGCCTGGAACTAGCGGGTGTAGGGGAGCAGTACTTC. It translates to CASSLELAGVGEQYF. Looking up the rest from reference TRBV7-2 and TRBJ2-7 gives the full variable domain: GAGVSQSPSNKVTEKGKDVELRCDPISGHTALYWYRQSLGQGLEFLIYFQGNSAPDKSGLPSDRFSAERTGGSVSTLTIQRTQQEDSAVYLCASSLELAGVGEQYFGPGTRLTVT.

This clonotype is medium-sized within its sample. This chain links TRBV29-1 with TRBJ2-1; no clear D gene. CDR1 is SQVTM and CDR2 is ANQGSEA in the germline V gene. Trimming stripped 4 bases from V and 12 bases from J, with 10 bases between. The CDR3 extends over 10 amino acids. CDR3 DNA: TGCAGCGTTGTTGGATACGGGCAGTTCTTC. This codes for CSVVGYGQFF.

This clonotype came up a few times. The rearrangement joins TRBV6-2 or TRBV6-3 to TRBJ2-7; D ambiguous. Germline V CDR1 and CDR2: MNHEY, SVGEGT. This CDR3 has 14 amino acids. The V end was cut by 0 bases, the J end by 8 bases, with 14 bases between. CDR3 nucleotide sequence: TGTGCCAGCAGTTACTCTGGGCCCCCCCCGAAGCAGTACTTC. Its translation: CASSYSGPPPKQYF.

This chain links TRBV5-6 with TRBJ1-5; TRBD1 matches at 7 bases. V dropped 4 bases and J dropped 11; count of bases not matched to a gene: 12. The CDR3 extends over 14 amino acids. Germline CDR1 and CDR2: SGHDT and YYEEEE. CDR3 in DNA: TGTGCCAGCAGCACTGGACAGGTACTCGCGGCCCAGCATTTT. This encodes CASSTGQVLAAQHF.

In nucleotides, the CDR3 is TGTGCCAGCAGTGACCGGGGGGGGGGCGATCGGAACACCATATATTTT. Its translation: CASSDRGGGDRNTIYF. V and J are TRBV2 and TRBJ1-3, with a possible D match to TRBD1 (6 bases). V shed 3 bases and J shed 7 bases, with 19 bases lying between them. From germline, CDR1 is SNHLY and CDR2 FYNNEI. The CDR3 spans 16 residues.

The chain combines TRBV19 with TRBJ2-6, with a weak D call TRBD2 (6 bases). Looked up from germline, CDR1 is LNHDA and CDR2 is SQIVND (reference sequence). CDR3 length: 17 amino acids. V was trimmed by 6 bases and J by 0 bases, leaving 15 bases between them. CDR3 DNA sequence: TGTGCCAGTAGATCCGGGACTGTAAGCTCTGGGGCCAACGTCCTGACTTTC. This sequence encodes CASRSGTVSSGANVLTF.

This clonotype has just a few counts. The chain couples TRBV6-5 to TRBJ2-7, with D perhaps TRBD2 (5 bases). This CDR3 spans 15 amino acids. Germline V gene lookup returns CDR1 MNHEY and CDR2 SVGAGI. V lost 0 bases, J lost 0 bases, and 9 bases lay in between. The CDR3 region is CASSYSDWSSYEQYF. The CDR3 DNA sequence: TGTGCCAGCAGTTACTCGGACTGGAGCTCCTACGAGCAGTACTTC.

As to this clonotype: This may stem from a read error, because a much larger clone lies one nucleotide away. The chain has TRBV7-9 and TRBJ2-6; D not certain. This CDR3 contains 15 residues. V lost 8 bases to trimming and J lost 2 bases, with 13 bases between them. Germline V gene sequence: CDR1 SEHNR, CDR2 FQNEAQ (reference sequence). The CDR3 DNA is TGTGCCAGCTTGTGGGTCAGGACTGGGGCCAACGTCCTGACTTTC. Amino acid sequence: CASLWVRTGANVLTF. Drawing the rest from reference TRBV7-9 and TRBJ2-6, the complete variable domain is DTGVSQNPRHKITKRGQNVTFRCDPISEHNRLYWYRQTLGQGPEFLTYFQNEAQLEKSRLLSDRFSAERPKGSFSTLEIQRTEQGDSAMYLCASLWVRTGANVLTFGAGSRLTVL.

Relative to its sample, this clonotype is medium-sized. V is TRBV7-2 and J is TRBJ2-7; TRBD2 matches 8 bases. The germline gives CDR1 SGHTA, CDR2 FQGNSA. The CDR3 consists of 15 residues. Trimming at V came to 3 bases and at J to 6 bases, leaving 10 bases not matched to a gene. CDR3 nucleotides: TGTGCCAGCAGCTTGCGGGTTAGCGGGAAAGGCGAGCAGTACTTC. As protein: CASSLRVSGKGEQYF.

This clonotype was recorded a few times. The V gene is TRBV27, the J gene TRBJ1-5; D may be TRBD1 (5 bases). The germline gives CDR1 MNHEY, CDR2 SMNVEV (reference sequence). Trimming pared 4 bases from V and 7 bases from J, leaving 11 bases between. The CDR3 spans 13 residues. CDR3 loop: CASSSTERQPQHF. CDR3 nucleotide sequence: TGTGCCAGCAGTTCGACAGAAAGGCAGCCCCAGCATTTT.

This clonotype is deemed medium-sized. The chain uses TRBV29-1 and TRBJ1-6; 9 bases line up with TRBD1. Germline CDR1 reads SQVTM; CDR2 reads ANQGSEA. The V gene end was trimmed by 5 bases and the J gene end by 11 bases; junction bases not matched to a gene: 7. This CDR3 has 13 residues. CDR3 residues: CSVSQGAGTPLHF. In nucleotides, the CDR3 is TGCAGCGTTTCACAGGGGGCAGGGACACCCCTCCACTTT. Filled out from reference TRBV29-1 and TRBJ1-6, the complete variable domain reads SAVISQKPSRDICQRGTSLTIQCQVDSQVTMMFWYRQQPGQSLTLIATANQGSEATYESGFVIDKFPISRPNLTFSTLTVSNMSPEDSSIYLCSVSQGAGTPLHFGNGTRLTVT.

V gene TRBV28 combines with J gene TRBJ2-7, with TRBD2 identical over 7 bases. This CDR3 contains 14 residues. Germline V gene sequence: CDR1 MDHEN, CDR2 SYDVKM. J was trimmed by 4 bases and V by 9 bases; bases with no gene match: 12. The CDR3 is CASSSTFGGYEQYF. CDR3 sequence (DNA): TGTGCCAGTAGTAGTACCTTCGGGGGGTACGAGCAGTACTTC.